One sample yielded the 17 T cell receptor beta chains listed below, sequenced in a study of cytomegalovirus exposure and HLA in healthy donors. PCR used 60 Vbeta primers and 13 Jbeta primers. The table came from immunoSEQ multiplex PCR; TCRdb's copy has only in-frame clones and leaves some out. Counted here are approximately 180,000 clones, approximately 72% occurring once; the ten biggest clones make up roughly 2.5%. Sequences were obtained from PBMCs. Receptor source: a human donor in good health.

J is TRBJ2-3 and V is TRBV6-6; unclear D gene. V dropped 4 bases and J dropped 4 bases, with 9 bases sitting between them. Germline V gives CDR1 MNHNY, CDR2 SVGAGI (reference sequence). The CDR3 contains 13 residues. CDR3 protein: CASSSLVSDTQYF. CDR3 coding DNA: TGTGCCAGCAGTTCACTCGTGTCAGATACGCAGTATTTT.

This chain uses TRBV6-5 with TRBJ1-2; no firm D call. This CDR3 spans 15 amino acids. CDR1 and CDR2 from the germline V gene are MNHEY and SVGAGI. V lost 8 bases and J lost 4, with 20 bases in between. Written as DNA, the CDR3 is TGTGCCAGCCGGGGAACTCGTTCAGACCTCTATGGCTACACCTTC. This translates into CASRGTRSDLYGYTF.

The count of this clone is one. The chain recombines TRBV9 with TRBJ2-7, with 11 bases aligning to TRBD1. The J segment lost 7 bases and the V segment lost 0 bases, leaving 6 bases of the junction unmatched. CDR1 and CDR2 (germline): SGDLS, YYNGEE. This CDR3 comprises 15 residues. For the CDR3, the DNA is TGTGCCAGCAGCGTAGATGGACAGGGGGCAAGGGAGCAGTACTTC. It specifies CASSVDGQGAREQYF.

The J gene is TRBJ2-7, the V gene TRBV7-8; no clear D. The CDR3 covers 12 residues. V lost 1 base and J 3 bases, leaving 4 bases between the germline ends. Per the germline V gene, CDR1 is SGHVS and CDR2 is FQNEAQ. CDR3 nucleotide sequence: TGTGCCAGCAGCTTAGATTACTACGAGCAGTACTTC. As protein: CASSLDYYEQYF.

The table lists this clone with a count of one. V usage is TRBV7-3 and J usage is TRBJ2-7, with TRBD2 matching over 10 bases. The CDR3 is 17 amino acids. Germline trimming cut 1 base from V and 1 base from J; bases unmatched to any gene: 7. Germline-derived CDR1 and CDR2 are SGHTA and FQGTGA. CDR3 DNA sequence: TGTGCCAGCAGCTTAATTCATCGTAGCGGGGGGTCCTACGAGCAGTACTTC. This gives the protein CASSLIHRSGGSYEQYF.

This clone turned up a few times. This sequence joins TRBV9 and TRBJ2-2; D may be TRBD1 (7 bases). CDR1 SGDLS and CDR2 YYNGEE come from the germline V gene. Deletions cut 0 bases from V and 7 bases from J, with 16 bases between. The CDR3 spans 16 residues. CDR3 in DNA: TGTGCCAGCAGCGTAGGAGCGGCAGGGGGGAGCGGGGAGCTGTTTTTT. It codes for CASSVGAAGGSGELFF.

This chain joins TRBV7-9 and TRBJ1-1; D may be TRBD1 (5 bases). Deletions cut 5 bases from V and 0 bases from J, with 13 bases between. Germline V gene sequence: CDR1 SEHNR, CDR2 FQNEAQ (reference sequence). The CDR3 runs 15 residues. CDR3 nucleotides: TGTGCCAGCAGCCCGGGACTCTTCATGAACACTGAAGCTTTCTTT. Protein product: CASSPGLFMNTEAFF. Drawing the rest from reference TRBV7-9 and TRBJ1-1, the complete variable domain is DTGVSQNPRHKITKRGQNVTFRCDPISEHNRLYWYRQTLGQGPEFLTYFQNEAQLEKSRLLSDRFSAERPKGSFSTLEIQRTEQGDSAMYLCASSPGLFMNTEAFFGQGTRLTVV.

The chain couples TRBV2 to TRBJ2-2; 8 bases line up with TRBD2. This CDR3 spans 15 amino acids. Germline CDR1 is SNHLY and CDR2 is FYNNEI. The V gene end was trimmed by 7 bases and the J gene end by 6 bases; junction bases not matched to a gene: 10. The CDR3 protein is CASTSRRGGAGELFF. Here the CDR3 DNA reads TGTGCCAGCACCAGCAGACGGGGGGGGGCCGGGGAGCTGTTTTTT.

The genes are TRBV19 and TRBJ1-1; possible D gene TRBD1, 5 bases. In germline, CDR1 is LNHDA, CDR2 SQIVND (reference sequence). The CDR3 length is 14 residues. Trimming cost V 5 bases and J 7 bases, with 17 bases left between them. The CDR3 loop reads CASSQGAGYSEAFF. CDR3 in DNA: TGTGCCAGTAGTCAAGGGGCAGGCTACAGTGAAGCTTTCTTT.

The chain recombines TRBV6-4 with TRBJ2-6, with 11 nucleotides matching TRBD2. Germline CDR1 reads MRHNA; CDR2 reads SNTAGT. This CDR3 region has 17 residues. V lost 2 bases and J lost 0; bases outside the gene matches: 0. The CDR3 spells CASSDTSGGSGANVLTF. The CDR3 coding sequence is TGTGCCAGCAGTGACACTAGCGGGGGCTCTGGGGCCAACGTCCTGACTTTC.

V usage is TRBV5-1 and J usage is TRBJ2-3; 11 bases are shared with TRBD2. V lost 4 bases, J lost 8 bases, and 9 bases stayed unmatched. CDR3 length: 15 residues. The germline V gene has CDR1 SGHRS and CDR2 YFSETQ. Written as DNA, the CDR3 is TGCGCCAGCAGCATCACTAGCGGGGGCCCCCCTACGCAGTATTTT. Its translation is CASSITSGGPPTQYF.

The CDR3: CASSLGQGGNSDYGYTF. In DNA form, the CDR3 reads TGTGCCAGCAGTTTGGGGCAGGGGGGAAATTCGGACTATGGCTACACCTTC. The chain employs TRBV28 and TRBJ1-2; 7 nucleotides line up with TRBD1. The CDR3 runs 17 residues. Trimming took 3 bases from V and 3 from J; bases not matched to a gene: 13. Germline lookup yields CDR1 MDHEN and CDR2 SYDVKM.

This clone was seen a handful of times. This chain joins TRBV13 and TRBJ1-5; maybe TRBD1 (5 bases). Germline values: CDR1 PRHDT, CDR2 FYEKMQ (reference sequence). The CDR3 runs to 14 residues. V lost 5 bases and J 4 bases, leaving 12 bases between the germline ends. The CDR3 DNA sequence: TGTGCCAGCAGCCACGGTTCAGGGAATCAGCCCCAGCATTTT. Translating gives CASSHGSGNQPQHF.

This clone showed up just a few times. This chain joins TRBV5-1 and TRBJ1-1, with D tentatively TRBD1 (5 bases). Germline V gives CDR1 SGHRS, CDR2 YFSETQ. Trimming stripped 1 base from V and 1 base from J, with 23 bases between. The CDR3 consists of 19 residues. The CDR3 DNA reads as TGCGCCAGCAGCTTGTGGGATACGGGGGATACGGGATCGAACACTGAAGCTTTCTTT. Translation: CASSLWDTGDTGSNTEAFF.

The V call is TRBV6-5, the J call TRBJ2-6; D remains ambiguous. The length of the CDR3 is 15 residues. Trimming left V 6 bases short and J 2 bases short, with 11 bases between. Germline V gene data show CDR1 as MNHEY and CDR2 as SVGAGI. As DNA, the CDR3 is TGTGCCAGCAGGTCCTATATAACTGGGGCCAACGTCCTGACTTTC. Translated, it gives CASRSYITGANVLTF.

V gene TRBV4-1 combines with J gene TRBJ1-5; D perhaps matches TRBD1 (5 bases). CDR3 size: 17 residues. V lost 0 bases, J lost 4 bases, and 16 bases lay in between. In germline, CDR1 is MGHRA, CDR2 YSYEKL. CDR3 in amino acids: CASSQEPPGLVNQPQHF. The CDR3 coding sequence is TGCGCCAGCAGCCAAGAGCCGCCGGGACTGGTTAATCAGCCCCAGCATTTT.

V usage is TRBV9 and J usage is TRBJ2-2; 8 bases match TRBD2. The CDR3 runs 16 residues. V shed 4 bases and J 6 bases; nucleotides not matched to a gene: 11. Germline V lookup: CDR1 SGDLS, CDR2 YYNGEE. CDR3 residues: CASSPTGTSWAGELFF. The DNA of the CDR3 is TGTGCCAGCAGCCCCACCGGGACTAGTTGGGCCGGGGAGCTGTTTTTT.